This T cell receptor beta chain came from a study of OX40 agonist ivuxolimab in advanced cancers. Germline values: CDR1 MNHNS, CDR2 SASEGT. V gave up 6 bases and J gave up 0 bases, with 14 bases separating them. The CDR3 spans 15 residues. Profiled with immunoSEQ multiplex PCR; TCRdb holds only in-frame clones, not every one. The data hold fewer than 90,000 clones, with around 90% observed a single time. The sequenced sample was CD4+ or CD8+ T cells sorted from blood, obtained in a trial of the OX40 agonist ivuxolimab. The J gene is TRBJ1-1, the V gene TRBV6-1; the D is unclear. This receptor was obtained from an adult with an advanced solid tumor such as melanoma, head and neck, liver or kidney cancer. Here the CDR3 DNA reads TGTGCCAGCAGGCCAGTCGGGGTAATGAACACTGAAGCTTTCTTT. Residues: CASRPVGVMNTEAFF.